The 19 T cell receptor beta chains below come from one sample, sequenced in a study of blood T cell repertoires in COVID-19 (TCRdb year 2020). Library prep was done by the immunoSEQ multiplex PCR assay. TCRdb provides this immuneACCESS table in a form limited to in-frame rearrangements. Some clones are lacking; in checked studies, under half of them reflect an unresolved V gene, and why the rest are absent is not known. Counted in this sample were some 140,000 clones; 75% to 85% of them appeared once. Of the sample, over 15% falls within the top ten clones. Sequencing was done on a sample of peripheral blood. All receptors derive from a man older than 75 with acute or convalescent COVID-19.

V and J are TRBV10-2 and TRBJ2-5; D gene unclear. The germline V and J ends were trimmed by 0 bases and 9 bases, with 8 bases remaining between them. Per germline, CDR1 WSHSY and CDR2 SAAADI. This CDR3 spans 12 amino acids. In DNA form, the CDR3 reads TGCGCCAGCAGTGAGTCCAACCTAGCCCAGTACTTC. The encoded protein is CASSESNLAQYF.

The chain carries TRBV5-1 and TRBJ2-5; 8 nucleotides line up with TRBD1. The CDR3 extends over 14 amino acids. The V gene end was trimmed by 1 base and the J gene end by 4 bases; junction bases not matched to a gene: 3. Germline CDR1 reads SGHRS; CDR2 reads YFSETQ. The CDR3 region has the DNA TGCGCCAGCAGCTTGAATACAGGGGGAGAGACCCAGTACTTC. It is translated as CASSLNTGGETQYF.

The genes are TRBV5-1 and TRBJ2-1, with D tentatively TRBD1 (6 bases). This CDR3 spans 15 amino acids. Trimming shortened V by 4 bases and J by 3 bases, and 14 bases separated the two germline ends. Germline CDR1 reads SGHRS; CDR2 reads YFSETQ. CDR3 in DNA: TGCGCCAGCAGCGATCAGGGGACCCACTACAATGAGCAGTTCTTC. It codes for CASSDQGTHYNEQFF.

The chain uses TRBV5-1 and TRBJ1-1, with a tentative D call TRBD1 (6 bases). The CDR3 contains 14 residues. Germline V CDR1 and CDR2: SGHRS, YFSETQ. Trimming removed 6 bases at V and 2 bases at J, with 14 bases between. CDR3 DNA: TGCGCCAGCACCTTTGGGACAAGCAACACTGAAGCTTTCTTT. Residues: CASTFGTSNTEAFF.

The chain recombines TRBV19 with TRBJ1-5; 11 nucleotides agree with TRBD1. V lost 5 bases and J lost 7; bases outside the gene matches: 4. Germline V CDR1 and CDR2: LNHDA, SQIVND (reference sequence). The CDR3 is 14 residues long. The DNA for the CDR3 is TGTGCCAGTAGTGGGACAGGGGGTCCCCAGCCCCAGCATTTT. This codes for CASSGTGGPQPQHF.

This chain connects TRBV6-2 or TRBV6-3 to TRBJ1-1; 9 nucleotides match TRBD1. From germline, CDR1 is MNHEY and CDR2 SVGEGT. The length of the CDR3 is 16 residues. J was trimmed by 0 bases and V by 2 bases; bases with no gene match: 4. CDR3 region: CASSYPTGGLNTEAFF. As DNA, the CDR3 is TGTGCCAGCAGTTACCCGACAGGGGGGTTGAACACTGAAGCTTTCTTT.

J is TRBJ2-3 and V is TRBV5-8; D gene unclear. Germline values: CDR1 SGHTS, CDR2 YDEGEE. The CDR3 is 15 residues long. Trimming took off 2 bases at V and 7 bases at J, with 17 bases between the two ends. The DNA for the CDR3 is TGTGCCAGCAGCTTTAAAAGCACCTTGGAGAATACGCAGTATTTT. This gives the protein CASSFKSTLENTQYF. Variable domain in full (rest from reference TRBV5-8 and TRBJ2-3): EAGVTQSPTHLIKTRGQQATLRCSPISGHTSVYWYQQALGLGLQFLLWYDEGEERNRGNFPPRFSGRQFPNYSSELNVNALELEDSALYLCASSFKSTLENTQYFGPGTRLTVL.

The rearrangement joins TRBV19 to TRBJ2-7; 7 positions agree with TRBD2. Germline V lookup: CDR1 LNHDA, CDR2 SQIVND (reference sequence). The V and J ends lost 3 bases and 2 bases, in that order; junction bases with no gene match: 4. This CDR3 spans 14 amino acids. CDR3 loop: CASSMAGVPYEQYF. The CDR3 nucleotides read TGTGCCAGTAGTATGGCGGGGGTTCCCTACGAGCAGTACTTC. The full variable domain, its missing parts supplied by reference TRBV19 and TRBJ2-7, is DGGITQSPKYLFRKEGQNVTLSCEQNLNHDAMYWYRQDPGQGLRLIYYSQIVNDFQKGDIAEGYSVSREKKESFPLTVTSAQKNPTAFYLCASSMAGVPYEQYFGPGTRLTVT.

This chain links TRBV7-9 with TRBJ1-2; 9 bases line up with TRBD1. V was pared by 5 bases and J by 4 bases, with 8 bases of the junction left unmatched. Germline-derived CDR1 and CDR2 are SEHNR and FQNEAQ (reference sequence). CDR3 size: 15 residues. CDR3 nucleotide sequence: TGTGCCAGCAGCCCCCGGACAGGGGAGGTCTATGGCTACACCTTC. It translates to CASSPRTGEVYGYTF.

The CDR3 loop reads CASSLEPRYTEAFF. The CDR3, as DNA: TGCGCCAGCAGCTTGGAGCCCCGGTACACTGAAGCTTTCTTT. V and J are TRBV5-1 and TRBJ1-1; the D is unclear. The CDR3 sequence is 14 residues long. Germline-derived CDR1 and CDR2 are SGHRS and YFSETQ. V was cut by 0 bases and J by 3 bases, with 9 bases left in between.

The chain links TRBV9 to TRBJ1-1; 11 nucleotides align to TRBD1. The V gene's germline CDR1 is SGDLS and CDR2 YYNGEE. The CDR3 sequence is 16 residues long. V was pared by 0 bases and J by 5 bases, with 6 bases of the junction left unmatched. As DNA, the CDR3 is TGTGCCAGCAGCGTAGTGGACAGGGGGCTGGGAACTGAAGCTTTCTTT. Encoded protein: CASSVVDRGLGTEAFF.

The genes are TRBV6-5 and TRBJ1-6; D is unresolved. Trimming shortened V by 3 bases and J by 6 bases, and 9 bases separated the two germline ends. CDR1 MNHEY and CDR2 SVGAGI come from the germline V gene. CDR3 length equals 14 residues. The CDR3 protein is CASSYSSLNSPLHF. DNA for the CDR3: TGTGCCAGCAGTTATAGCAGCCTTAATTCACCCCTCCACTTT.

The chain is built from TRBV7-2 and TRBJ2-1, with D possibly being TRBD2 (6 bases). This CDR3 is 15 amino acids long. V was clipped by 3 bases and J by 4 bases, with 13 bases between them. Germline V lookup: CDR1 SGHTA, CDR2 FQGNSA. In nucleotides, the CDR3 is TGTGCCAGCAGCTTCCCCGGGACTCCATACAATGAGCAGTTCTTC. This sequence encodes CASSFPGTPYNEQFF.

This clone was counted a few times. CDR3: CSVASREQATGYTF. For the CDR3, the DNA is TGCAGCGTTGCATCAAGGGAACAGGCAACTGGCTACACCTTC. The chain employs TRBV29-1 and TRBJ1-2; possible D gene TRBD1, 5 bases. The CDR3 covers 14 residues. Trimming took off 4 bases at V and 7 bases at J, with 19 bases between the two ends. The germline V gene encodes CDR1 SQVTM and CDR2 ANQGSEA. Combining the CDR3 with reference TRBV29-1 and TRBJ1-2 gives the whole variable domain SAVISQKPSRDICQRGTSLTIQCQVDSQVTMMFWYRQQPGQSLTLIATANQGSEATYESGFVIDKFPISRPNLTFSTLTVSNMSPEDSSIYLCSVASREQATGYTFGSGTRLTVV.

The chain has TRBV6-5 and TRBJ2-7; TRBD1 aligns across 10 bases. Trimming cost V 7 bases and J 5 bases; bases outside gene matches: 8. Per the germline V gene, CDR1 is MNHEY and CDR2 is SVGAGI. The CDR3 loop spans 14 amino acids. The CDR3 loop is CASIRDRGFDEQYF. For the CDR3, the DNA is TGTGCCAGCATCAGGGACAGGGGATTCGACGAGCAGTACTTC.

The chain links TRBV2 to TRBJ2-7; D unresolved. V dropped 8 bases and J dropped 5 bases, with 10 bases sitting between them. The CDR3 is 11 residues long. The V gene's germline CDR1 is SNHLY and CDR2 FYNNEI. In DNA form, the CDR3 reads TGTGCCAGCCAAACGGAGAACGAGCAGTACTTC. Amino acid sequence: CASQTENEQYF.

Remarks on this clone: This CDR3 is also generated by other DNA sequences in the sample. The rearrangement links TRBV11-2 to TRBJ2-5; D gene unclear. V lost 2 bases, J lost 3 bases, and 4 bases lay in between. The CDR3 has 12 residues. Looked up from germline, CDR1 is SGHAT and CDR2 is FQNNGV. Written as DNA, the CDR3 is TGTGCCAGCAGCTTACGGGAAGAGACCCAGTACTTC. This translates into CASSLREETQYF. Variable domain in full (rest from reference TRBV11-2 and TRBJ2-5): EAGVAQSPRYKIIEKRQSVAFWCNPISGHATLYWYQQILGQGPKLLIQFQNNGVVDDSQLPKDRFSAERLKGVDSTLKIQPAKLEDSAVYLCASSLREETQYFGPGTRLLVL.

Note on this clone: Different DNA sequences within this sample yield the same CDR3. This CDR3 reads CASSGQVGETQYF. The CDR3 coding sequence is TGTGCCAGCAGCGGACAGGTTGGGGAGACCCAGTACTTC. The chain combines TRBV2 with TRBJ2-5, with 7 bases matching TRBD1. This CDR3 has 13 amino acids. J was trimmed by 5 bases and V by 6 bases; bases with no gene match: 6. Germline V gene lookup returns CDR1 SNHLY and CDR2 FYNNEI.

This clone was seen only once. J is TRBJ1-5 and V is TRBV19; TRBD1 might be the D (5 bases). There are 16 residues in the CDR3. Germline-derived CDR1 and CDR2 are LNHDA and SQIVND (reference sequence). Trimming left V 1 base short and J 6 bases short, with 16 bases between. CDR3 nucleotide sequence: TGTGCCAGTAGTATAGGAGGAGCAGGGATGGGTCAGCCCCAGCATTTT. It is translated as CASSIGGAGMGQPQHF. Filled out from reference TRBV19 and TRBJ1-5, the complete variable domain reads DGGITQSPKYLFRKEGQNVTLSCEQNLNHDAMYWYRQDPGQGLRLIYYSQIVNDFQKGDIAEGYSVSREKKESFPLTVTSAQKNPTAFYLCASSIGGAGMGQPQHFGDGTRLSIL.